These 17 T cell receptor beta chains came from one sample sequenced in a study of shared clonotypes between healthy human individuals. Libraries were prepared by immunoSEQ multiplex PCR; TCRdb keeps only in-frame clonotypes and omits some of them. The sample has roughly 2 million clones; around 95% are singletons. Material for sequencing was naive CD4+ T cells sorted from blood. The sample's subset: CD45RA+ positively selected. The receptors originated from a man aged 18 to 29 in good health.

The genes are TRBV7-2 and TRBJ2-7; 7 bases fit TRBD2. The CDR3 consists of 15 residues. The J segment lost 2 bases and the V segment lost 5 bases, leaving 9 bases of the junction unmatched. Germline CDR1 is SGHTA and CDR2 is FQGNSA. The CDR3: CASSPVGEGTYEQYF. CDR3 nucleotides: TGTGCCAGCAGCCCTGTGGGGGAGGGGACCTACGAGCAGTACTTC.

This clone appeared a single time. The chain is built from TRBV28 and TRBJ2-3, with D perhaps TRBD1 or TRBD2 (5 bases each). The V and J ends lost 0 bases and 1 base respectively, with 5 bases between them. The CDR3 length is 14 residues. Germline CDR1 is MDHEN and CDR2 is SYDVKM. The CDR3 loop reads CASSLWGGTDTQYF. The DNA for the CDR3 is TGTGCCAGCAGTTTATGGGGGGGCACAGATACGCAGTATTTT.

The chain carries TRBV19 and TRBJ1-2; 8 bases agree with TRBD1. This CDR3 is built from 15 residues. The V gene end was trimmed by 8 bases and the J gene end by 5 bases; junction bases not matched to a gene: 13. Germline-derived CDR1 and CDR2 are LNHDA and SQIVND (reference sequence). The CDR3 sequence is CASSTSPGQVYGYTF. CDR3 nucleotide sequence: TGTGCCAGTTCCACTTCCCCGGGACAGGTTTATGGCTACACCTTC.

The CDR3 DNA reads TGTGCCAGCAGCCGGGACAGCTTCGTTACCCTGAACACTGAAGCTTTCTTT. Translating it yields CASSRDSFVTLNTEAFF. The V and J genes are TRBV5-6 and TRBJ1-1; 7 bases match TRBD1. This CDR3 contains 17 residues. V shed 4 bases and J 0 bases; nucleotides not matched to a gene: 12. Per the germline V gene, CDR1 is SGHDT and CDR2 is YYEEEE.

The chain joins TRBV14 to TRBJ2-6; 11 positions agree with TRBD1. V trimming: 1 base; J trimming: 1 base; junction bases outside the gene matches: 12. Germline CDR1 SGHDN, CDR2 FVKESK. The CDR3 is made up of 21 amino acids. The CDR3 bases are TGTGCCAGCAGCCAAGCCGTCTTCTCCGGACAGGGGGCATCTGGGGCCAACGTCCTGACTTTC. Translation: CASSQAVFSGQGASGANVLTF.

The V call is TRBV2, the J call TRBJ2-1; TRBD2 matches at 10 bases. Germline values: CDR1 SNHLY, CDR2 FYNNEI. Unmatched junction bases numbered 5, after V lost 3 bases and J lost 3 bases. CDR3 length equals 16 residues. The CDR3 reads CASSEGLAGVYNEQFF. In DNA, the CDR3 is TGTGCCAGCAGTGAGGGTCTAGCGGGAGTCTACAATGAGCAGTTCTTC. Supplemented by reference TRBV2 and TRBJ2-1, the full variable domain reads EPEVTQTPSHQVTQMGQEVILRCVPISNHLYFYWYRQILGQKVEFLVSFYNNEISEKSEIFDDQFSVERPDGSNFTLKIRSTKLEDSAMYFCASSEGLAGVYNEQFFGPGTRLTVL.

With regard to this clone: At one end, the junction sequence differs from germline, possibly due to a read error. This chain connects TRBV7-7 to TRBJ2-7, with D possibly being TRBD1 or TRBD2 (5 bases each). The CDR3 spans 15 residues. CDR1 and CDR2 (germline): SSHAT, FNYEAQ (reference sequence). This CDR3 is CASSLSEGSSYEQYF. The CDR3 region has the DNA TGTGCTAGCAGCTTATCTGAGGGGAGCTCCTACGAGCAGTACTTC.

The chain employs TRBV10-3 and TRBJ2-2, with 12 nucleotides matching TRBD1. The V segment lost 4 bases and the J segment 7 bases; nucleotides outside the gene matches: 13. Per germline, CDR1 ENHRY and CDR2 SYGVKD. The CDR3 has 18 amino acids. DNA for the CDR3: TGTGCCATCAGTGGGTCAACCGGGACAGGGGGCTTTAGCGGGGAGCTGTTTTTT. It translates to CAISGSTGTGGFSGELFF.

This rearrangement joins TRBV6-6 to TRBJ1-6; D is possibly TRBD1 (6 bases). The germline V gene has CDR1 MNHNY and CDR2 SVGAGI (reference sequence). The CDR3 consists of 16 residues. Trimming removed 4 bases from V and 7 bases from J, with 17 bases in between. As DNA, the CDR3 is TGTGCCAGCAGTTGGGGCAACAGGGAGGGGAATTCACCCCTCCACTTT. This codes for CASSWGNREGNSPLHF.

J is TRBJ1-6 and V is TRBV14; TRBD1 is a possible D gene (5 bases). V gave up 4 bases and J gave up 10 bases, with 11 bases separating them. The CDR3 spans 13 residues. CDR1 and CDR2 from the germline V gene are SGHDN and FVKESK. CDR3: CASSLTVGSPLHF. In DNA, the CDR3 is TGTGCCAGCAGCCTGACAGTTGGGTCACCCCTCCACTTT.

This clone was detected a few times. The chain combines TRBV30 with TRBJ1-5; no firm D call. CDR3 length: 14 residues. The germline gives CDR1 GTSNPN, CDR2 SVGIG (reference sequence). Trimming stripped 0 bases from V and 4 bases from J, with 10 bases between. As DNA, the CDR3 is TGTGCCTGGAGTGTAGGGTTTGGGAATCAGCCCCAGCATTTT. This codes for CAWSVGFGNQPQHF.

The rearrangement links TRBV7-9 to TRBJ1-1, with TRBD1 matching 7 bases. Looked up from germline, CDR1 is SEHNR and CDR2 is FQNEAQ (reference sequence). V gave up 11 bases and J gave up 6 bases; unmatched junction bases: 12. The CDR3 covers 13 residues. CDR3 residues: CAGQTGLRAEAFF. The CDR3 coding sequence is TGTGCCGGACAGACAGGGTTGAGGGCTGAAGCTTTCTTT.

This rearrangement joins TRBV6-1 to TRBJ2-5, with a tentative D call TRBD1 (5 bases). This CDR3 region has 16 residues. V lost 3 bases and J 3 bases, leaving 17 bases between the germline ends. The germline V gene encodes CDR1 MNHNS and CDR2 SASEGT. This CDR3 reads CASSEVNGQGKETQYF. The CDR3 nucleotides are TGTGCCAGCAGTGAGGTTAATGGGCAGGGCAAAGAGACCCAGTACTTC.

This clone was observed once. At the DNA level, this CDR3 is encoded by other sequences in the same sample as well. This rearrangement joins TRBV18 to TRBJ2-7, with a tentative D call TRBD1 (5 bases). Germline CDR1 KGHSH, CDR2 LQKENI. V was cut by 2 bases and J by 4 bases, with 12 bases left in between. The CDR3 consists of 14 residues. This CDR3 is CASSPGAGSYEQYF. The DNA for the CDR3 is TGTGCCAGCTCACCAGGGGCCGGAAGTTACGAGCAGTACTTC.

V usage is TRBV5-4 and J usage is TRBJ2-5; D unresolved. CDR3 size: 12 residues. CDR1 and CDR2 from the germline V gene are SGHNT and YYREEE (reference sequence). Deletions cut 0 bases from V and 5 bases from J, with 5 bases between. CDR3 amino acids: CASSLEEETQYF. CDR3 nucleotide sequence: TGTGCCAGCAGCTTGGAAGAGGAGACCCAGTACTTC. Filled out from reference TRBV5-4 and TRBJ2-5, the complete variable domain reads ETGVTQSPTHLIKTRGQQVTLRCSSQSGHNTVSWYQQALGQGPQFIFQYYREEENGRGNFPPRFSGLQFPNYSSELNVNALELDDSALYLCASSLEEETQYFGPGTRLLVL.

The CDR3 protein is CASSYSGKQYF. In nucleotides, the CDR3 is TGTGCCAGCAGCTACTCCGGGAAGCAGTACTTC. V usage is TRBV14 and J usage is TRBJ2-7; D is possibly TRBD2 (5 bases). V lost 5 bases and J 8 bases, leaving 10 bases between the germline ends. The germline gives CDR1 SGHDN, CDR2 FVKESK. This CDR3 is 11 amino acids long.

The gene calls are TRBV10-2 and TRBJ1-4, with D possibly matching TRBD1 (5 bases). The germline V and J ends were trimmed by 7 bases and 0 bases, with 9 bases remaining between them. CDR1 is WSHSY and CDR2 is SAAADI in the germline V gene. This CDR3 has 14 amino acids. The CDR3 loop is CASKQTATNEKLFF. The DNA of the CDR3 is TGCGCCAGCAAACAGACAGCAACTAATGAAAAACTGTTTTTT.